These 15 T cell receptor beta chains originate from one sample sequenced in a study of beta chain features in type 1 diabetes. The authors reverse transcribed all of the isolated RNA, so sequencing captured expressed TCRB transcripts. Profiling relied on immunoSEQ multiplex PCR, and the TCRdb table lists in-frame clones only, not all of them. The data show 450,000 or so clones, roughly 10% seen once. Material: naive CD4+ T cells from blood. The receptors stem from a woman aged 18-29 years in good health.

The chain carries TRBV5-6 and TRBJ1-2, with D tentatively TRBD1 (5 bases). Trimming removed 4 bases at V and 1 base at J, with 20 bases between. Germline CDR1 is SGHDT and CDR2 is YYEEEE. This CDR3 contains 17 residues. This CDR3 reads CASSTRALPQGNYGYTF. In nucleotides, the CDR3 is TGTGCCAGCAGCACGCGGGCCCTTCCTCAGGGTAACTATGGCTACACCTTC.

This clone turned up a few times. The CDR3 spells CASSAQGNTEAFF. CDR3 sequence (DNA): TGTGCCAGCAGTGCGCAAGGGAACACTGAAGCTTTCTTT. The rearrangement joins TRBV6-4 to TRBJ1-1; D gene unclear. V lost 4 bases and J lost 1, with 7 bases in between. CDR3 length: 13 residues. Germline V gene lookup returns CDR1 MRHNA and CDR2 SNTAGT.

The chain recombines TRBV4-1 with TRBJ1-1; 7 bases are shared with TRBD1. The germline V gene encodes CDR1 MGHRA and CDR2 YSYEKL. There are 17 residues in the CDR3. With V trimmed by 2 bases and J by 1 base, 10 bases remained unmatched. CDR3 region: CASSQNIGQVRNTEAFF. In DNA, the CDR3 is TGCGCCAGCAGCCAAAATATTGGACAGGTGAGGAACACTGAAGCTTTCTTT.

The chain links TRBV29-1 to TRBJ2-7, with TRBD2 matching 9 bases. CDR3 length: 13 residues. The ends lost 4 bases at V and 4 bases at J; junction bases unmatched: 5. Germline CDR1 is SQVTM and CDR2 is ANQGSEA. This chain's CDR3 is CSVGGLARYEQYF. DNA for the CDR3: TGCAGCGTTGGCGGACTAGCGAGATACGAGCAGTACTTC.

This clone was recorded a few times. This chain joins TRBV19 and TRBJ2-3; weak D call: TRBD2 (7 bases). CDR3 length equals 15 residues. The germline V gene encodes CDR1 LNHDA and CDR2 SQIVND (reference sequence). Between the trimmed V and J ends, which lost 7 bases and 2 bases, there was a span of 16 bases. Here the CDR3 DNA reads TGTGCCAGTACAAAGGGCGGGGGCCTCACAGATACGCAGTATTTT. It encodes CASTKGGGLTDTQYF.

This clone has just a few counts. The rearrangement links TRBV11-3 to TRBJ2-7; 9 bases are a match to TRBD2. This CDR3 has 15 residues. Germline-derived CDR1 and CDR2 are SGHNT and YENEEA. V lost 5 bases and J lost 2; bases outside the gene matches: 7. The CDR3 loop is CASSSSSGIAYEQYF. The CDR3 nucleotides are TGTGCCAGCAGCAGTTCTAGCGGGATAGCCTACGAGCAGTACTTC.

The CDR3 coding sequence is TGTGCCAGCAGCCAACCAACTCTAGCGGGTCTAAAAGAGACCCAGTACTTC. Its protein is CASSQPTLAGLKETQYF. V gene TRBV7-9 combines with J gene TRBJ2-5; 8 positions match TRBD2. Trimming cost V 5 bases and J 3 bases; bases outside gene matches: 14. CDR1 SEHNR and CDR2 FQNEAQ come from the germline V gene (reference sequence). There are 17 residues in the CDR3.

This clone was observed a handful of times. The genes are TRBV25-1 and TRBJ2-2; 8 nucleotides line up with TRBD1. The CDR3 runs 15 residues. Germline V CDR1 and CDR2: MGHDK, SYGVNS. V was clipped by 4 bases and J by 6 bases; unmatched bases: 7. This CDR3 reads CASSAGQGLAGELFF. CDR3 DNA: TGTGCCAGCAGTGCCGGACAGGGTTTAGCCGGGGAGCTGTTTTTT.

This rearrangement joins TRBV4-2 to TRBJ1-2; TRBD1 might be the D (6 bases). Germline CDR1 is LGHNA and CDR2 is YNFKEQ. The V and J ends lost 4 bases and 7 bases respectively, with 16 bases between them. There are 14 residues in the CDR3. CDR3 residues: CASSPEPGTLGYTF. The DNA for the CDR3 is TGTGCCAGCAGCCCCGAACCCGGGACACTTGGCTACACCTTC.

The chain combines TRBV9 with TRBJ1-5, with D uncertain. This CDR3 contains 14 residues. The V end was cut by 3 bases, the J end by 0 bases, with 7 bases between. The germline gives CDR1 SGDLS, CDR2 YYNGEE. The CDR3 coding sequence is TGTGCCAGCAGCGAGCGACATAGCAATCAGCCCCAGCATTTT. Protein sequence: CASSERHSNQPQHF. The whole variable domain, remainder taken from reference TRBV9 and TRBJ1-5, is DSGVTQTPKHLITATGQRVTLRCSPRSGDLSVYWYQQSLDQGLQFLIQYYNGEERAKGNILERFSAQQFPDLHSELNLSSLELGDSALYFCASSERHSNQPQHFGDGTRLSIL.

V is TRBV5-1 and J is TRBJ2-1; 9 bases align to TRBD1. Unmatched junction bases numbered 10, after V lost 3 bases and J lost 9 bases. The germline gives CDR1 SGHRS, CDR2 YFSETQ. The CDR3 is 15 amino acids. CDR3: CASSYTGTGFGEQFF. For the CDR3, the DNA is TGCGCCAGCAGCTATACCGGGACAGGGTTTGGTGAGCAGTTCTTC.

This clone was seen a handful of times. V and J are TRBV12-5 and TRBJ1-5; D gene uncertain. The germline V gene has CDR1 LGHNT and CDR2 FRNRAP. The ends were cut back, 1 base at V and 11 bases at J, with 9 bases in the middle. This CDR3 has 12 amino acids. CDR3 coding DNA: TGTGCTAGTGGTTTGGACCACTCCGCCCAGCATTTT. It translates to CASGLDHSAQHF.

This chain connects TRBV9 to TRBJ2-1; 9 nucleotides match TRBD2. The CDR3 length is 16 residues. The germline V gene encodes CDR1 SGDLS and CDR2 YYNGEE. V gave up 0 bases and J gave up 3 bases; unmatched junction bases: 4. CDR3 residues: CASSVGLAGDYNEQFF. CDR3 DNA sequence: TGTGCCAGCAGCGTAGGATTAGCGGGGGACTACAATGAGCAGTTCTTC.

CDR3 amino acids: CASSSTGAGTGELFF. CDR3 sequence (DNA): TGTGCCAGCAGTAGCACAGGGGCCGGCACCGGGGAGCTGTTTTTT. The chain links TRBV27 to TRBJ2-2; TRBD1 agrees at 7 bases. The junction had 7 bases not matched to a gene; V was cut back by 5 bases and J by 4 bases. This CDR3 region has 15 residues. The germline CDR1 and CDR2 sequences are MNHEY and SMNVEV (reference sequence).

This clone was counted a few times. The gene calls are TRBV4-2 and TRBJ1-1, with D perhaps matching TRBD1 (6 bases). V shed 4 bases and J shed 4 bases, with 13 bases lying between them. Germline V CDR1 and CDR2: LGHNA, YNFKEQ. The CDR3 sequence is 14 residues long. CDR3 nucleotide sequence: TGTGCCAGCAGCCCCCAGGGGAGGACCACTGAAGCTTTCTTT. This sequence encodes CASSPQGRTTEAFF.